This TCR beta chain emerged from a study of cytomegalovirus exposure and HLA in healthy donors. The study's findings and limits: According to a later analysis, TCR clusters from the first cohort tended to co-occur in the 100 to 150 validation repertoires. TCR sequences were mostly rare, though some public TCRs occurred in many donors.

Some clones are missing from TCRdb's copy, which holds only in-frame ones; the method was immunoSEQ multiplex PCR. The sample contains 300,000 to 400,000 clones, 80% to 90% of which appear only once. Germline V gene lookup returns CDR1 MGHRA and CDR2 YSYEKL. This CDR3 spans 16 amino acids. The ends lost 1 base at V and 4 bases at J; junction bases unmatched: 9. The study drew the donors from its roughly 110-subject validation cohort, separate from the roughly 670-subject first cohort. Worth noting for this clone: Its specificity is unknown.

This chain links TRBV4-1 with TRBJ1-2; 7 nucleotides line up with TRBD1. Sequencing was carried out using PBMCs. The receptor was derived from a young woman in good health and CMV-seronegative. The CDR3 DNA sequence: TGCGCCAGCAGCCAAGTCCTCCAAGGGGGCGGCTATGGCTACACCTTC. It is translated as CASSQVLQGGGYGYTF.